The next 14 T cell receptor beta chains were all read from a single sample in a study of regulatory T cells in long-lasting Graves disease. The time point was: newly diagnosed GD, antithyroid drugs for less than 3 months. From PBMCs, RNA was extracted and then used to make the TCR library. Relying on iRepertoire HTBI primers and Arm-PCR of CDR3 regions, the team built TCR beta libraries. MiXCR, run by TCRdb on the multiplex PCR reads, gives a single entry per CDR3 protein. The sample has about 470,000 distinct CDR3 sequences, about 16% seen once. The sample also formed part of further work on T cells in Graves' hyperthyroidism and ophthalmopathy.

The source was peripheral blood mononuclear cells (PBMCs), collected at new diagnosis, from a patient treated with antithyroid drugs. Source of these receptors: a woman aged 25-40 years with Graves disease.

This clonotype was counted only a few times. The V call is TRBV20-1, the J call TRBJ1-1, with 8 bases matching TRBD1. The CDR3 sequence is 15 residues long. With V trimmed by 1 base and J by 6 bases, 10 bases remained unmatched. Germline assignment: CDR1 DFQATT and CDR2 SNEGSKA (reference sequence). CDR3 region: CSARGPLTGDPEAFF. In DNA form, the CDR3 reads TGCAGTGCTAGAGGACCCCTGACAGGGGACCCTGAAGCTTTCTTT.

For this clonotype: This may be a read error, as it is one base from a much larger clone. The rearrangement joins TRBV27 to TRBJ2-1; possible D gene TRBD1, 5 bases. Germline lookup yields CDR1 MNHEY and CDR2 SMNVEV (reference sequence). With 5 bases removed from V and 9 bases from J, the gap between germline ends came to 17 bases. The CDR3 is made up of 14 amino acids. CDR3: CASSVPGSVGEQFF. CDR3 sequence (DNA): TGTGCCAGCAGTGTCCCAGGGTCTGTAGGTGAGCAGTTCTTC.

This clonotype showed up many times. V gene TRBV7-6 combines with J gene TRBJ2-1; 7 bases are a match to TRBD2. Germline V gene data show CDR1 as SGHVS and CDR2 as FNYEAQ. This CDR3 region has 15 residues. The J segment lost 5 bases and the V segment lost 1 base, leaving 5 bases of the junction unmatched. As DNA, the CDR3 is TGTGCCAGCAGCTTAGGCGCGGGAGTCCACAATGAGCAGTTCTTC. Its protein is CASSLGAGVHNEQFF.

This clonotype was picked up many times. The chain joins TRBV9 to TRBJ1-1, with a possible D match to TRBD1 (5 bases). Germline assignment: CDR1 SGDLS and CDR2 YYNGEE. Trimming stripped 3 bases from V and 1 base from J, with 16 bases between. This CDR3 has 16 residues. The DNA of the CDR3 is TGTGCCAGCAGCGCCCTTTGGAGGGGAACGAACACTGAAGCTTTCTTT. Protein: CASSALWRGTNTEAFF.

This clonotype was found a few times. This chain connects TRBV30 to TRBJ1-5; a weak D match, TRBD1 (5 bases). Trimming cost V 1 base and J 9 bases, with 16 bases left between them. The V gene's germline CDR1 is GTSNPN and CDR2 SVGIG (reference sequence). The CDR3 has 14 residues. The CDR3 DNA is TGTGCCTGGAGTGCCGGACAAAAACTCGGGCCCCAGCATTTT. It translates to CAWSAGQKLGPQHF.

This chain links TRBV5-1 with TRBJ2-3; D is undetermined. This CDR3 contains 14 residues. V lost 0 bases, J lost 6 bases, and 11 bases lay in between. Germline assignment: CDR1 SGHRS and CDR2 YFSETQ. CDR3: CASSLESKLDTQYF. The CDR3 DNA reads TGCGCCAGCAGCTTGGAGTCCAAACTGGATACGCAGTATTTT.

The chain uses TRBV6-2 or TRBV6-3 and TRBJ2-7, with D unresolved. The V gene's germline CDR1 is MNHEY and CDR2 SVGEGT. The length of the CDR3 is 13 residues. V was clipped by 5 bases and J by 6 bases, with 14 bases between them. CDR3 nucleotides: TGTGCCAGCAGTCCCGGTAGGGATGTCGAGCAGTACTTC. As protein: CASSPGRDVEQYF.

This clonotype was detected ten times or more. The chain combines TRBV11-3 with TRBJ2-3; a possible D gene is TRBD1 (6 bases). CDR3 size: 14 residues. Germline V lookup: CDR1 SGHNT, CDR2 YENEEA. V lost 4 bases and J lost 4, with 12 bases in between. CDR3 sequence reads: CASSSRQAADTQYF. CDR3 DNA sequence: TGTGCCAGCAGCTCGCGACAGGCGGCAGATACGCAGTATTTT.

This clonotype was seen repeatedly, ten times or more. CDR3 DNA sequence: TGTGCCACCAGCAGAGGTAGGAAGGATGAAAAACTGTTTTTT. Translating gives CATSRGRKDEKLFF. The chain links TRBV15 to TRBJ1-4, with unresolved D. Trimming took off 1 base at V and 6 bases at J, with 9 bases between the two ends. Germline assignment: CDR1 LNHNV and CDR2 YYDKDF (reference sequence). There are 14 residues in the CDR3.

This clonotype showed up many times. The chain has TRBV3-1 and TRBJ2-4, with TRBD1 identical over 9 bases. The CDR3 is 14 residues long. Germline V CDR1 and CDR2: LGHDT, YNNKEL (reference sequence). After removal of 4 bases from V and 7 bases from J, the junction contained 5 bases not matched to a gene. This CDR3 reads CASSPGTGLNIQYF. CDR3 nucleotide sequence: TGTGCCAGCAGCCCCGGGACAGGGCTGAACATTCAGTACTTC.

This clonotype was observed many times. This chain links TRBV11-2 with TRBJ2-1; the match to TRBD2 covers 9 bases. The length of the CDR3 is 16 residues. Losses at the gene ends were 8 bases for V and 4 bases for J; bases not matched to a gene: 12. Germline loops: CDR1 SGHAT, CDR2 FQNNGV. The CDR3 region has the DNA TGTGCCAGCGAGCGTCCGGGCGGGAGGGATTACAATGAGCAGTTCTTC. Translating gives CASERPGGRDYNEQFF.

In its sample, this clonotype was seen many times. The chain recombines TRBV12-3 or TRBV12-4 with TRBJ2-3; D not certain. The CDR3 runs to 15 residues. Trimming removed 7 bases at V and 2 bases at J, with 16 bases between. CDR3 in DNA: TGTGCCAGCACCCTAGGTCCAGGTGTCACAGATACGCAGTATTTT. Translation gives CASTLGPGVTDTQYF.

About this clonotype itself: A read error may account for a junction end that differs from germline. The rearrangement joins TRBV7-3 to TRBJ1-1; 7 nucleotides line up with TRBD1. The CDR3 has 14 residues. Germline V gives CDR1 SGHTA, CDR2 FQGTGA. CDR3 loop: CASSPQGTNAEAFF. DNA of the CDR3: TGTGCCAGCAGCCCACAGGGGACGAACGCTGAAGCTTTCTTT.

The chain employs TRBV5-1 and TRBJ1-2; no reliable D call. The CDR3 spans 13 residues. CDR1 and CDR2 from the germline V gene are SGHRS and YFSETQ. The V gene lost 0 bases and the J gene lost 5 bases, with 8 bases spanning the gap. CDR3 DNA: TGCGCCAGCAGCTTGGCCTTAGAGTATGGCTACACCTTC. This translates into CASSLALEYGYTF.